A selection of T cell receptor beta chains follows, all from one sample in a study of OX40 agonist ivuxolimab in advanced cancers. Method: immunoSEQ multiplex PCR; TCRdb's copy keeps in-frame clones and lacks some. The repertoire holds roughly 20,000 clones, with 80% to 90% as singletons. The sample here was CD4+ or CD8+ T cells sorted from blood, taken in a trial of the OX40 agonist ivuxolimab. These receptors were collected from an adult with an advanced solid tumor such as melanoma, head and neck, liver or kidney cancer. Each CDR3 is given without its conserved first and last residue. Only some rows state a clone size, as once, few, many or a class for expanded clones.

V	J	size	CDR3
TRBV5-1	TRBJ1-1	.	ASSLKVGSMNTEAF
TRBV9	TRBJ1-5	.	ASSAWDRVQPQH
TRBV6-6	TRBJ1-6	.	AISDRDVGSSPLH
TRBV28	TRBJ2-1	.	ASRPGLAGYNEQF
TRBV19	TRBJ1-1	.	ASSMGGNTEAF
TRBV14	TRBJ2-7	.	ASSFGLAGPSSYEQY
TRBV5-1	TRBJ2-3	once	ASSLARGVAGVTDTQY
TRBV19	TRBJ2-2	.	ASSILPGELF
TRBV10-3	TRBJ1-5	.	AISELTGVDQPQH
TRBV30	TRBJ2-1	.	AWSMGQGVNEQF
TRBV4-1	TRBJ1-4	.	ASSQRDVPRDEKLF
TRBV6-6	TRBJ1-5	.	ASSYQVGEGGQPQH
TRBV7-3	TRBJ2-1	.	ASSLRQGPINEQF
TRBV7-2	TRBJ2-6	.	ASSFAGLGANVLT
TRBV2	TRBJ1-2	few	ARLDRGLNYGYT
TRBV28	TRBJ2-1	once	ASSFQGGSYNEQF
TRBV6-5	TRBJ2-7	.	ASSPSTQGSAEQY
TRBV27	TRBJ2-7	.	ASRPVGGGPYEQY
TRBV19	TRBJ1-5	.	ASSIVGGREDQPQH
TRBV6-6	TRBJ2-1	.	ASSYYGGGQGNEQF
TRBV5-8	TRBJ2-7	.	ASLTRESYEQY
TRBV7-8	TRBJ2-5	.	ASSWGGGAFIETQY
TRBV7-3	TRBJ2-7	.	ASSLGTQIGEQY
TRBV5-1	TRBJ2-7	.	ASSLVAGGGREQY
TRBV19	TRBJ1-1	.	ASQWSGTEAF
TRBV25-1	TRBJ1-2	.	ASSDTGYGYT
TRBV25-1	TRBJ2-3	few	ASRNPPAGGPDTQY
TRBV6-9	TRBJ1-2	few	ASSALTWEGQVT
TRBV10-2	TRBJ2-7	.	ASRPRTDSDYEQY
TRBV19	.	.	ASSIRDKGPYEQY
TRBV7-9	TRBJ2-1	.	ASSLVSGPYNEQF
TRBV14	TRBJ2-1	.	ASSQISAGILGGEQF
TRBV6-6	TRBJ2-7	.	ATAELYEQY
TRBV5-4	TRBJ2-7	.	ASSAWTEANYEQY
TRBV28	TRBJ1-5	medium-sized	ASSLDRGAQPQH
TRBV27	.	.	ASSPLYGRENYEQY
TRBV6-1	TRBJ1-1	.	ASNQPFNTEAF
TRBV6-5	TRBJ2-7	once	ASSYSGVLEQY
TRBV27	TRBJ1-5	.	ASKKEGHSNQPQH
TRBV2	TRBJ2-2	few	ASSSPDGPRTGELF